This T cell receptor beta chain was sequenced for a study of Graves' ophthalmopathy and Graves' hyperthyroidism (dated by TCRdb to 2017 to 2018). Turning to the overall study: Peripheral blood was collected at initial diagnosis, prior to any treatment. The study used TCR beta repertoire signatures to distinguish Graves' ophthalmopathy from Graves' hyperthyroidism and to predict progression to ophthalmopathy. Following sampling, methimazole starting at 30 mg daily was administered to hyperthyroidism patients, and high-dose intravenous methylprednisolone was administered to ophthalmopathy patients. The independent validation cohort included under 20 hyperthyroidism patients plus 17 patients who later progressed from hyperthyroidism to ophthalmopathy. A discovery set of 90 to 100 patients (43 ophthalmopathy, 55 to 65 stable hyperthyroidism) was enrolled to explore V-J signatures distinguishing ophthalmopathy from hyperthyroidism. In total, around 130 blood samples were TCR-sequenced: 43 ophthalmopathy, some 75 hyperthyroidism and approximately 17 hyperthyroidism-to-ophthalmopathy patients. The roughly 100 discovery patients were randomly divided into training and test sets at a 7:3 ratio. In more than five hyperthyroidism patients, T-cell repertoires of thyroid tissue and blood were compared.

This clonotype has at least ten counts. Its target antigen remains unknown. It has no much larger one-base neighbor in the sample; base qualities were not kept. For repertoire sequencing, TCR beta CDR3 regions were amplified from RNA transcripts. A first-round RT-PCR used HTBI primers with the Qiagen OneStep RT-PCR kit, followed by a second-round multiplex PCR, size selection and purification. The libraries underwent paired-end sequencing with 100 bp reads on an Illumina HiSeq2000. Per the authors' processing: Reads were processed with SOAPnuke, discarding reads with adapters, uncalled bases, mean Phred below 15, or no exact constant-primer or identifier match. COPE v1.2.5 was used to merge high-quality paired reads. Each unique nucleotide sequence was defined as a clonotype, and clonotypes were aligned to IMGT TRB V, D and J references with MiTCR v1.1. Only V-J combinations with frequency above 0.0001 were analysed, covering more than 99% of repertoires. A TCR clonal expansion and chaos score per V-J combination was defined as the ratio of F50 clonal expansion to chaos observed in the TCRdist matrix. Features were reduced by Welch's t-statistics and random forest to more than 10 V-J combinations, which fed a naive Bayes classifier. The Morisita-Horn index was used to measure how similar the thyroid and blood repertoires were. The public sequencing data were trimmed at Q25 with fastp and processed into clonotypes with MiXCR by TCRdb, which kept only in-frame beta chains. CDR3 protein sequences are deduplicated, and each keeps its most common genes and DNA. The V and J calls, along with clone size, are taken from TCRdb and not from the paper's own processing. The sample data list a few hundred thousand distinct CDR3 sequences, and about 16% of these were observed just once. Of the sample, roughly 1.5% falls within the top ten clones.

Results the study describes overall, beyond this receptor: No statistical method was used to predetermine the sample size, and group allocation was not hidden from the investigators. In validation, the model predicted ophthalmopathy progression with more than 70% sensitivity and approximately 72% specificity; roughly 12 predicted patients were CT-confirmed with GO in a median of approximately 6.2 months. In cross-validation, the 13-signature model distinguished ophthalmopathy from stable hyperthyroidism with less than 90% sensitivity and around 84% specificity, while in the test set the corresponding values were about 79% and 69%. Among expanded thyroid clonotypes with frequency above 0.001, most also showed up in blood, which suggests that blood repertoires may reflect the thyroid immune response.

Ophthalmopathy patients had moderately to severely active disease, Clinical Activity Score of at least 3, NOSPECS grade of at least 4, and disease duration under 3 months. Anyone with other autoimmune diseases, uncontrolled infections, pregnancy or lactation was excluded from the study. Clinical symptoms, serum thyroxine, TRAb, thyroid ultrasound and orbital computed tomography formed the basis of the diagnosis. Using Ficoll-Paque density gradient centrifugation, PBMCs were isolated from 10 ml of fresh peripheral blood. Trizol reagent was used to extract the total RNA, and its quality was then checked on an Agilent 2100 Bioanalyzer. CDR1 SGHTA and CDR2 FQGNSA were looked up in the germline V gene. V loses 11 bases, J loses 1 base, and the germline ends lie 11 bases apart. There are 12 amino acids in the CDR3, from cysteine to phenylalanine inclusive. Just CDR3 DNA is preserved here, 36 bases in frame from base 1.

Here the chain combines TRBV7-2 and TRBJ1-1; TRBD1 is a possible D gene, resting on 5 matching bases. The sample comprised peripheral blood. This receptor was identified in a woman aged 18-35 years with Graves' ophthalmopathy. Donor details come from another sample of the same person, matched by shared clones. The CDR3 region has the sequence CAYRRANTEAFF. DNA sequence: TGTGCCTACAGGCGAGCGAACACTGAAGCTTTCTTT. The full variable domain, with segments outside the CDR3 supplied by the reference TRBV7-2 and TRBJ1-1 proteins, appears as GAGVSQSPSNKVTEKGKDVELRCDPISGHTALYWYRQSLGQGLEFLIYFQGNSAPDKSGLPSDRFSAERTGGSVSTLTIQRTQQEDSAVYLCAYRRANTEAFFGQGTRLTVV.